These 14 T cell receptor beta chains share one sample of origin, sequenced in a study of blood T cell repertoires in COVID-19. Clones were sequenced by immunoSEQ multiplex PCR, and TCRdb holds only the in-frame ones, with some missing. The sample shows fewer than 200,000 clones, about four fifths of them seen only once. Material: peripheral blood. These receptor sequences come from a woman aged 70 to 79 with COVID-19, enrolled during active disease.

The chain carries TRBV27 and TRBJ2-7; 7 positions match TRBD1. The V gene end was trimmed by 9 bases and the J gene end by 4 bases; junction bases not matched to a gene: 9. The CDR3 has 13 amino acids. The germline V gene has CDR1 MNHEY and CDR2 SMNVEV (reference sequence). The CDR3: CASNRQGGYEQYF. CDR3 coding DNA: TGTGCCAGTAATCGACAGGGTGGATACGAGCAGTACTTC.

This sequence joins TRBV28 and TRBJ1-1; TRBD1 is a possible D gene (6 bases). CDR1 is MDHEN and CDR2 is SYDVKM in the germline V gene. The V gene lost 5 bases and the J gene lost 11 bases, with 18 bases spanning the gap. The CDR3 is 13 residues long. The DNA of the CDR3 is TGTGCCAGCAGTAGTAACAGGGCCCAAGAGGCTTTCTTT. Amino acids: CASSSNRAQEAFF.

J is TRBJ1-4 and V is TRBV9, with 8 bases fitting TRBD1. The CDR3 covers 13 residues. The V and J ends lost 7 bases and 7 bases, in that order; junction bases with no gene match: 6. Germline V gene data show CDR1 as SGDLS and CDR2 as YYNGEE. The CDR3 DNA sequence: TGTGCCAGCGGCGGACAGGGCGGTGAAAAACTGTTTTTT. It codes for CASGGQGGEKLFF.

This clone was recorded once. The gene calls are TRBV10-3 and TRBJ2-1, with TRBD1 matching over 8 bases. Germline-derived CDR1 and CDR2 are ENHRY and SYGVKD. V trimming: 2 bases; J trimming: 5 bases; junction bases outside the gene matches: 2. This CDR3 has 14 residues. In DNA, the CDR3 is TGTGCCATCAGTGAGGACAGGGGAAACAATGAGCAGTTCTTC. Protein sequence: CAISEDRGNNEQFF.

The rearrangement uses TRBV2 and TRBJ2-1; no clear D gene. The CDR3 totals 12 residues. The V gene lost 4 bases and the J gene lost 10 bases, with 11 bases spanning the gap. Germline CDR1 is SNHLY and CDR2 is FYNNEI. In DNA, the CDR3 is TGTGCCAGCAGTGTCGGAGTTGGCGAGCAGTTCTTC. Its protein is CASSVGVGEQFF.

The chain carries TRBV9 and TRBJ2-7, with a weak D call TRBD1 (5 bases). V was pared by 0 bases and J by 7 bases, with 14 bases between. Per the germline V gene, CDR1 is SGDLS and CDR2 is YYNGEE. CDR3 size: 14 residues. CDR3 nucleotides: TGTGCCAGCAGCGTAGGTGTGGCGAAGGGGGAGCAGTACTTC. The encoded protein is CASSVGVAKGEQYF.

This rearrangement joins TRBV18 to TRBJ2-4; D not certain. CDR3 length equals 17 residues. Per germline, CDR1 KGHSH and CDR2 LQKENI. The V end was cut by 3 bases, the J end by 2 bases, with 17 bases between. In DNA form, the CDR3 reads TGTGCCAGCTCACCGCTTCCGGGTTCGGCCTCCAAAAACATTCAGTACTTC. It specifies CASSPLPGSASKNIQYF.

This chain joins TRBV11-3 and TRBJ2-7; D perhaps matches TRBD1 (5 bases). The ends were cut back, 2 bases at V and 4 bases at J, with 9 bases in the middle. This CDR3 is 13 amino acids long. Germline lookup yields CDR1 SGHNT and CDR2 YENEEA. CDR3 DNA: TGTGCCAGCAGCTTAAGGGGCGAGTACGAGCAGTACTTC. Its translation: CASSLRGEYEQYF. The complete variable domain, with remaining parts taken from reference TRBV11-3 and TRBJ2-7, reads EAGVVQSPRYKIIEKKQPVAFWCNPISGHNTLYWYLQNLGQGPELLIRYENEEAVDDSQLPKDRFSAERLKGVDSTLKIQPAELGDSAVYLCASSLRGEYEQYFGPGTRLTVT.

This clone was counted only a few times. The gene calls are TRBV7-3 and TRBJ2-3; 10 bases map to TRBD2. The V and J ends lost 0 bases and 4 bases, in that order; junction bases with no gene match: 7. The CDR3 extends over 17 amino acids. CDR1 is SGHTA and CDR2 is FQGTGA in the germline V gene. This chain's CDR3 is CASSLTRAGGSADTQYF. In DNA form, the CDR3 reads TGTGCCAGCAGCTTAACGAGAGCGGGAGGGTCCGCAGATACGCAGTATTTT.

The chain has TRBV6-5 and TRBJ2-5, with 8 bases matching TRBD2. The CDR3 consists of 15 residues. V shed 6 bases and J 6 bases; nucleotides not matched to a gene: 12. Germline values: CDR1 MNHEY, CDR2 SVGAGI. In DNA form, the CDR3 reads TGTGCCAGCAGCCTAACCGGGACTAGGTCCCAGACCCAGTACTTC. This gives the protein CASSLTGTRSQTQYF.

This chain connects TRBV9 to TRBJ2-1, with D unresolved. V was pared by 2 bases and J by 9 bases, with 15 bases between. There are 14 residues in the CDR3. Germline-derived CDR1 and CDR2 are SGDLS and YYNGEE. The DNA for the CDR3 is TGTGCCAGCAGCGTGGCTGTAGCCTTTAGTGAGCAGTTCTTC. Amino acid sequence: CASSVAVAFSEQFF.

The chain recombines TRBV6-2 or TRBV6-3 with TRBJ2-2; a weak D match, TRBD1 (5 bases). The germline gives CDR1 MNHEY, CDR2 SVGEGT. This CDR3 has 17 residues. The ends were cut back, 4 bases at V and 1 base at J, with 16 bases in the middle. CDR3 in amino acids: CASSSHMGRENTGELFF. For the CDR3, the DNA is TGTGCCAGCAGTTCACATATGGGCAGGGAGAACACCGGGGAGCTGTTTTTT.

This sequence joins TRBV6-2 or TRBV6-3 and TRBJ2-1; a possible D gene is TRBD1 (5 bases). CDR1 is MNHEY and CDR2 is SVGEGT in the germline V gene. V lost 4 bases to trimming and J lost 7 bases, with 14 bases between them. The CDR3 consists of 14 residues. The CDR3 DNA sequence: TGTGCCAGCAGTTTACAGGCAGGTCGAAATGAGCAGTTCTTC. Its translation: CASSLQAGRNEQFF.

The chain joins TRBV2 to TRBJ2-1; the match to TRBD2 covers 14 bases. After removal of 6 bases from V and 7 bases from J, the junction contained 5 bases not matched to a gene. CDR3 length equals 15 residues. Germline V gives CDR1 SNHLY, CDR2 FYNNEI. DNA for the CDR3: TGTGCCAGCAGCGGGACTAGCGGGAGATCGAATGAGCAGTTCTTC. This codes for CASSGTSGRSNEQFF.